This note documents a single TCR beta chain sequence. The antigen is not known. A much larger clone sits a single nucleotide away, making a read error possible. The data are from a study of tumor and adjacent non-tumor tissue in lung cancer. Study-level background: Aged roughly 30 to 76 years, patients included roughly ten men and roughly five women with stage I to III disease. On average, productive TCRbeta reads reached about 4 million per sample.

The template was RNA from unsorted bulk tissue. Three rounds of nested PCR, following a modified ARM-PCR protocol, produced the TCRbeta library. From the multiplex PCR reads, TCRdb called clonotypes with MiXCR, one entry per CDR3 protein. The repertoire holds over 60,000 distinct CDR3 sequences, 80% to 85% seen once, with 13% in the top ten. General observations from the study: Normal lung showed higher cumulative top 100 clone frequency than tumor. Patients with more diverse tumor TCRs had worse survival.

CDR3 size: 14 residues. The germline V gene encodes CDR1 SEHNR and CDR2 FQNEAQ (reference sequence). V lost 2 bases, J lost 10 bases, and 15 bases lay in between. This sequence was found in a woman aged 45-65 years with non-small cell lung cancer. The material sequenced was lung tumor tissue. The rearrangement links TRBV7-9 to TRBJ2-1, with D tentatively TRBD2 (6 bases). CDR3 coding DNA: TGTGCCAGCAGCTTAAATTCGTATCGGGAGGAGCAGTTCTTC. Its protein is CASSLNSYREEQFF.